A single sample gave rise to the 31 T cell receptor beta chains below, sequenced in a study of blood T cells in healthy people across ages. Using a J-beta primer mix together with a sample-barcoded 5' primer, a second PCR was run for about 6 to 12 cycles. MiXCR, run by TCRdb on the 5' RACE reads, gives a single entry per CDR3 protein. Of about 670,000 distinct CDR3 sequences listed, 52% are singletons. Specimen: blood. These receptors all come from a woman aged 80 or older in good health.

The gene calls are TRBV10-1 and TRBJ2-7, with 9 positions matching TRBD2. J was trimmed by 6 bases and V by 6 bases; bases with no gene match: 9. The germline V gene has CDR1 WNHNN and CDR2 SYGVQD (reference sequence). The CDR3 totals 14 residues. The CDR3 nucleotides read TGCGCCAGCAGCCCCAGCGGGAGGTTTAGCGAGCAGTACTTC. Residues: CASSPSGRFSEQYF.

With regard to this clonotype: The junction shows a germline mismatch at one end, possibly a read error. The J gene is TRBJ2-3, the V gene TRBV3-1; D not resolved. This CDR3 has 12 residues. The germline gives CDR1 LGHDT, CDR2 YNNKEL (reference sequence). CDR3 coding DNA: TGTGCCAGCAGCCAAGTGTCAGATACGAAGTATTTT. Translated, it gives CASSQVSDTKYF.

This clonotype was recorded at least ten times. The chain has TRBV27 and TRBJ2-1; D is ambiguous. Germline CDR1 and CDR2: MNHEY and SMNVEV (reference sequence). Deletions cut 2 bases from V and 7 bases from J, with 9 bases between. The CDR3 contains 13 residues. This chain's CDR3 is CASSLDLLNEQFF. The CDR3 DNA follows: TGTGCCAGCAGTTTAGACCTTTTAAATGAGCAGTTCTTC.

The chain couples TRBV4-3 to TRBJ2-1, with D maybe TRBD1 (5 bases). Germline loops: CDR1 LGHNA, CDR2 YSLEER. CDR3 length: 16 residues. V was trimmed by 1 base and J by 6 bases, leaving 16 bases between them. For the CDR3, the DNA is TGCGCCAGCAGCCAAGCTGGGGCCCGAATGGGCAATGAGCAGTTCTTC. This translates into CASSQAGARMGNEQFF.

Turning to this clonotype: This may be a read error, as it is one base from a much larger clone. Lacking the conserved final phenylalanine or tryptophan, this CDR3 likely reflects a read error. V usage is TRBV28 and J usage is TRBJ2-1, with D hard to call. Germline V gene lookup returns CDR1 MDHEN and CDR2 SYDVKM. Trimming cost V 5 bases and J 9 bases, with 11 bases left between them. CDR3 length: 12 amino acids. DNA for the CDR3: TGTGCCAGCAGTACGGCGACACCTGAGCAGTTCGTC. Its translation: CASSTATPEQFV.

This clonotype was seen a handful of times. The rearrangement uses TRBV2 and TRBJ1-5; TRBD1 matches 8 bases. This CDR3 comprises 15 residues. The junction had 2 bases not matched to a gene; V was cut back by 1 base and J by 3 bases. The germline CDR1 and CDR2 sequences are SNHLY and FYNNEI. CDR3 sequence reads: CASSEGQGNNQPQHF. The CDR3 DNA follows: TGTGCCAGCAGTGAAGGACAGGGGAACAATCAGCCCCAGCATTTT.

The chain employs TRBV4-1 and TRBJ1-5; maybe TRBD1 (5 bases). The V end was cut by 0 bases, the J end by 6 bases, with 12 bases between. Germline CDR1 reads MGHRA; CDR2 reads YSYEKL. This CDR3 contains 15 residues. CDR3: CASSQDMGVGQPQHF. The CDR3 DNA reads TGCGCCAGCAGCCAAGATATGGGGGTCGGTCAGCCCCAGCATTTT.

This clonotype was detected many times. The chain couples TRBV4-1 to TRBJ2-1, with 8 bases identical to TRBD1. From germline, CDR1 is MGHRA and CDR2 YSYEKL. The V segment lost 0 bases and the J segment 0 bases; nucleotides outside the gene matches: 1. The CDR3 loop spans 16 amino acids. CDR3 sequence reads: CASSQEGQVSYNEQFF. In DNA form, the CDR3 reads TGCGCCAGCAGCCAAGAGGGACAGGTCTCCTACAATGAGCAGTTCTTC.

The chain carries TRBV27 and TRBJ2-7, with 11 bases identical to TRBD2. The CDR3 covers 16 residues. Germline CDR1 and CDR2: MNHEY and SMNVEV (reference sequence). Trimming removed 5 bases from V and 2 bases from J; junction bases left unmatched: 8. For the CDR3, the DNA is TGTGCCAGCAGTAACCCGACTAGCGGGGAGACCTACGAGCAGTACTTC. It translates to CASSNPTSGETYEQYF.

V usage is TRBV20-1 and J usage is TRBJ2-3; 7 nucleotides match TRBD2. Germline loops: CDR1 DFQATT, CDR2 SNEGSKA (reference sequence). Unmatched junction bases numbered 17, after V lost 3 bases and J lost 2 bases. This CDR3 spans 18 amino acids. CDR3 residues: CSASEPGGPDPFTDTQYF. The CDR3 region has the DNA TGCAGTGCTAGCGAGCCGGGAGGACCAGATCCTTTCACAGATACGCAGTATTTT.

The V gene is TRBV4-3, the J gene TRBJ2-1; D ambiguous. Between the trimmed V and J ends, which lost 0 bases and 7 bases, there was a span of 4 bases. CDR3 length: 12 residues. Germline V gene sequence: CDR1 LGHNA, CDR2 YSLEER. CDR3 region: CASSQDSNEQFF. The CDR3 nucleotides are TGCGCCAGCAGCCAAGATTCAAATGAGCAGTTCTTC.

V usage is TRBV4-1 and J usage is TRBJ2-3; D is possibly TRBD2 (5 bases). The germline gives CDR1 MGHRA, CDR2 YSYEKL. The CDR3 is made up of 17 amino acids. V lost 4 bases and J lost 2, with 19 bases in between. The CDR3 nucleotides are TGCGCCAGCAGCCCCCCTGGGGTAGGAGGTCCCACAGATACGCAGTATTTT. Encoded protein: CASSPPGVGGPTDTQYF.

The rearrangement links TRBV27 to TRBJ2-6; D gene ambiguous. V gave up 2 bases and J gave up 4 bases, with 9 bases separating them. From germline, CDR1 is MNHEY and CDR2 SMNVEV (reference sequence). This CDR3 spans 15 amino acids. CDR3 bases: TGTGCCAGCAGTTTAAGGGCCCTCGGGGCCAACGTCCTGACTTTC. The encoded protein is CASSLRALGANVLTF.

CDR3 amino acids: CSAAGEHTDTQYF. The CDR3 DNA is TGCAGCGCAGCGGGGGAGCACACAGATACGCAGTATTTT. The rearrangement links TRBV29-1 to TRBJ2-3; 8 nucleotides line up with TRBD2. CDR3 size: 13 residues. Germline CDR1 SQVTM, CDR2 ANQGSEA. Trimming removed 7 bases from V and 2 bases from J; junction bases left unmatched: 5.

This clonotype turned up a few times. J is TRBJ2-2 and V is TRBV5-1, with 9 bases lining up with TRBD1. CDR1 and CDR2 from the germline V gene are SGHRS and YFSETQ. The CDR3 is made up of 18 amino acids. Trimming cost V 9 bases and J 1 base; bases outside gene matches: 16. The CDR3, as DNA: TGCGCCACCGCAGGACAGGGGAGTACCCCCATGAACACCGGGGAGCTGTTTTTT. Amino acids: CATAGQGSTPMNTGELFF.

The sample holds many counts of this clonotype. CDR3 DNA: TGTGCCAGCAGCTTAGGAGGGGGGACTAGAAGAGATACGCAGTATTTT. This gives the protein CASSLGGGTRRDTQYF. The chain recombines TRBV7-2 with TRBJ2-3; 8 nucleotides line up with TRBD2. This CDR3 has 16 amino acids. V trimming: 1 base; J trimming: 5 bases; junction bases outside the gene matches: 8. Germline V gene sequence: CDR1 SGHTA, CDR2 FQGNSA.

This clonotype was detected many times. CDR3 nucleotides: TGTGCCAGCAGCGTAGGGATAGCGCCGGGGAGTGAGACCCAGTACTTC. The encoded protein is CASSVGIAPGSETQYF. This chain joins TRBV9 and TRBJ2-5; D might be TRBD2 (5 bases). The germline V gene encodes CDR1 SGDLS and CDR2 YYNGEE. The CDR3 is 16 residues long. Trimming left V 0 bases short and J 5 bases short, with 17 bases between.

V is TRBV11-2 and J is TRBJ2-2, with TRBD2 matching 7 bases. Looked up from germline, CDR1 is SGHAT and CDR2 is FQNNGV. J lost 5 bases, V lost 5 bases, and 8 bases had no gene match. The CDR3 runs to 15 residues. CDR3 amino acids: CASSPWEGLTGELFF. The CDR3 region has the DNA TGTGCCAGCAGCCCCTGGGAGGGCCTAACCGGGGAGCTGTTTTTT.

CDR3 bases: TGTGCCAGCAGTTCTAACAGGGCTAACTATGGCTACACCTTC. Its translation is CASSSNRANYGYTF. The genes are TRBV12-3 or TRBV12-4 and TRBJ1-2; possibly TRBD1 for D (6 bases). V lost 4 bases and J 0 bases, leaving 9 bases between the germline ends. The CDR3 runs to 14 residues.

This clonotype occurred many times. The chain has TRBV20-1 and TRBJ2-7; 8 nucleotides agree with TRBD1. The V gene's germline CDR1 is DFQATT and CDR2 SNEGSKA (reference sequence). This CDR3 has 13 amino acids. V trimming: 5 bases; J trimming: 5 bases; junction bases outside the gene matches: 8. The CDR3 nucleotides are TGCAGTGCTGGACAGGGTCCCCGTGACGAGCAGTACTTC. The encoded protein is CSAGQGPRDEQYF.

The chain is built from TRBV7-2 and TRBJ2-5; perhaps TRBD2 as D (6 bases). V dropped 1 base and J dropped 11 bases, with 14 bases sitting between them. Germline CDR1 and CDR2: SGHTA and FQGNSA. This CDR3 contains 13 residues. CDR3 sequence reads: CASSLVIGGEQYF. The CDR3 bases are TGTGCCAGCAGCTTAGTAATAGGCGGGGAGCAGTACTTC.

This clonotype occurred a few times. This sequence joins TRBV20-1 and TRBJ2-3; 10 bases agree with TRBD2. The V and J ends lost 2 bases and 4 bases, in that order; junction bases with no gene match: 3. This CDR3 region has 14 residues. Germline CDR1 and CDR2: DFQATT and SNEGSKA (reference sequence). The CDR3, as DNA: TGCAGTGCTAGACCCGGGACTAGCGCAGATACGCAGTATTTT. Protein: CSARPGTSADTQYF.

The CDR3 is CASSWAAAYEQYF. In nucleotides, the CDR3 is TGTGCCAGCAGTTGGGCGGCTGCCTACGAGCAGTACTTC. This sequence joins TRBV28 and TRBJ2-7; D gene ambiguous. Germline V gene sequence: CDR1 MDHEN, CDR2 SYDVKM. V gave up 4 bases and J gave up 2 bases, with 9 bases separating them. The CDR3 covers 13 residues.

V and J are TRBV18 and TRBJ2-1; 7 bases align to TRBD2. The CDR3 length is 14 residues. Germline CDR1 and CDR2: KGHSH and LQKENI. V was pared by 5 bases and J by 8 bases, with 9 bases of the junction left unmatched. For the CDR3, the DNA is TGTGCCAGCTCAGTTTTCGGACGGGGGGATGAGCAGTTCTTC. Protein sequence: CASSVFGRGDEQFF. Drawing the rest from reference TRBV18 and TRBJ2-1, the complete variable domain is NAGVMQNPRHLVRRRGQEARLRCSPMKGHSHVYWYRQLPEEGLKFMVYLQKENIIDESGMPKERFSAEFPKEGPSILRIQQVVRGDSAAYFCASSVFGRGDEQFFGPGTRLTVL.

The gene calls are TRBV12-3 or TRBV12-4 and TRBJ2-7; the match to TRBD1 covers 9 bases. The CDR3 sequence is 15 residues long. The J segment lost 6 bases and the V segment lost 1 base, leaving 7 bases of the junction unmatched. As DNA, the CDR3 is TGTGCCAGCAGTTTAGTACCGGGACAGGGCCTCGAGCAGTACTTC. Translation gives CASSLVPGQGLEQYF.

As to this clonotype: A much larger clone differs from this one at a single base, so this may be a read error. V usage is TRBV10-3 and J usage is TRBJ2-1, with D possibly TRBD1 on 6 matching bases. Germline values: CDR1 ENHRY, CDR2 SYGVKD. The CDR3 has 19 amino acids. V was pared by 8 bases and J by 5 bases, with 31 bases between. The CDR3 region has the DNA TGTGCCATCGGGGACAACCCAGGATCCCCAACCGGCCCCCACAATGAGCAGTTCTTC. It specifies CAIGDNPGSPTGPHNEQFF.

Ten or more counts support this clonotype. The gene calls are TRBV27 and TRBJ2-3; D gene ambiguous. This CDR3 comprises 15 residues. The V gene lost 0 bases and the J gene lost 2 bases, with 9 bases spanning the gap. Germline CDR1 reads MNHEY; CDR2 reads SMNVEV (reference sequence). As DNA, the CDR3 is TGTGCCAGCAGTTTATCCCTGACTGCCACAGATACGCAGTATTTT. Translation: CASSLSLTATDTQYF.

The table lists this clonotype with a count of one. The J gene is TRBJ2-4, the V gene TRBV20-1, with 11 positions matching TRBD2. Germline V gives CDR1 DFQATT, CDR2 SNEGSKA (reference sequence). CDR3 size: 15 residues. With 6 bases clipped from V and 13 bases from J, the junction kept 17 bases outside the gene matches. CDR3 sequence reads: CSAEPRLAGLLEQYF. The CDR3 nucleotides are TGCAGTGCAGAACCTCGACTAGCGGGGTTGTTAGAGCAGTACTTC.

This clonotype occurred a few times. The genes are TRBV6-2 or TRBV6-3 and TRBJ2-1; D is perhaps TRBD2 (5 bases). The CDR3 is 15 amino acids. With 4 bases removed from V and 7 bases from J, the gap between germline ends came to 17 bases. CDR1 and CDR2 (germline): MNHEY, SVGEGT. The CDR3 here is CASSFSRTRRNEQFF. As DNA, the CDR3 is TGTGCCAGCAGTTTTTCTCGGACCCGGAGGAATGAGCAGTTCTTC.

This clonotype was seen a few times. This sequence joins TRBV7-9 and TRBJ2-4, with D tentatively TRBD2 (5 bases). V gave up 5 bases and J gave up 9 bases, with 14 bases separating them. Germline lookup yields CDR1 SEHNR and CDR2 FQNEAQ (reference sequence). The CDR3 spans 13 residues. In DNA form, the CDR3 reads TGTGCCAGCAGCGTAGAGGGCGGGTTCATTCAGTACTTC. Its translation: CASSVEGGFIQYF.

This chain links TRBV6-6 with TRBJ2-7, with TRBD2 matching over 8 bases. Germline V gene lookup returns CDR1 MNHNY and CDR2 SVGAGI (reference sequence). CDR3 size: 15 residues. With V trimmed by 5 bases and J by 5 bases, 11 bases remained unmatched. Here the CDR3 DNA reads TGTGCCAGCAGTCCCAAAACGGGGGGGCATGACGAGCAGTACTTC. The encoded protein is CASSPKTGGHDEQYF.